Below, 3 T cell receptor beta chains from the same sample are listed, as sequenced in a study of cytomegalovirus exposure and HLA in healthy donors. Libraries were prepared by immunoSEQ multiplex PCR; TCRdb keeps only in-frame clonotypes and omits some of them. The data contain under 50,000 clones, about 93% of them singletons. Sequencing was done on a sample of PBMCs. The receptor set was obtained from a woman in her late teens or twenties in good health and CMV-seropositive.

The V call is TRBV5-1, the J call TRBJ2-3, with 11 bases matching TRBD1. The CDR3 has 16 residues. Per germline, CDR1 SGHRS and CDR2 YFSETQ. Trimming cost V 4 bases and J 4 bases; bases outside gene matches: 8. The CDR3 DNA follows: TGCGCCAGCAGCGAACAGGACAGGGGGCGATCAGATACGCAGTATTTT. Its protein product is CASSEQDRGRSDTQYF.

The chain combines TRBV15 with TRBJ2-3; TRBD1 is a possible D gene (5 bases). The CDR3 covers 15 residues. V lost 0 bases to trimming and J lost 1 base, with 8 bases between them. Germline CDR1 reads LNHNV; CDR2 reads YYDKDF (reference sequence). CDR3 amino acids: CATSRDLQGTDTQYF. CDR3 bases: TGTGCCACCAGCAGAGATTTACAGGGCACAGATACGCAGTATTTT.

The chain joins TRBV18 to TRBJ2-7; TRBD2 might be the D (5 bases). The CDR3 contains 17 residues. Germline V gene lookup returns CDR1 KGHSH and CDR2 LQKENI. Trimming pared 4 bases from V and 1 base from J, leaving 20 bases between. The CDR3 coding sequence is TGTGCCAGCTCACGTTTTGCCTCGGGATCGGGTTCCTACGAGCAGTACTTC. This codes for CASSRFASGSGSYEQYF.